This TCR beta chain was identified in a study of T cell responses to AZD1222 COVID-19 vaccine. With regard to this clone: Its antigen is undetermined.

Overall study findings and caveats: Among the donors, most were white British and more were female, and clonal diversity was possibly underestimated. Spike as a whole was targeted by vaccine-associated CD4 TCRs, dominant at 160-218 and 743-854. Nearly half of the spike-specific TCRs reportedly recognize variant regions that carry no mutations.

Only in-frame clones appear in the TCRdb table, and some are missing; sequencing was by immunoSEQ multiplex PCR. Counted here are some 170,000 clones, around nine tenths occurring once; the ten biggest clones make up 1.5% to 2%. The CDR3 has 14 residues. Losses at the gene ends were 6 bases for V and 1 base for J; bases not matched to a gene: 4. Germline CDR1 and CDR2: SNHLY and FYNNEI. The sequenced sample was peripheral blood, obtained on day 0 of AZD1222 vaccination. This chain connects TRBV2 to TRBJ1-1; 8 bases align to TRBD1. This clonotype originated in an adult in good health. CDR3 in amino acids: CASSTGTGNTEAFF. The CDR3 DNA follows: TGTGCCAGCAGCACCGGGACAGGGAACACTGAAGCTTTCTTT.